Included here is one T cell receptor (beta chain) sequence, with context. What it binds is unknown. Trimming took 3 bases from V and 6 from J, leaving 15 bases between them. Germline CDR1 reads SGHRS; CDR2 reads YFSETQ. CDR3 length: 14 residues. This entry is derived from a study of CD8 T cells in Susac syndrome. The RNA, about 0.45 to 1 ug, was put through reverse transcription using random hexamers. MiXCR, run by TCRdb on the immunoSEQ multiplex PCR reads, gives a single entry per CDR3 protein. The table shows about 150,000 distinct CDR3 sequences, with 85% to 95% occurring only once. Notes on the study in general: Susac syndrome CD4+ T cell repertoires showed no clonal expansion.

Sequencing of TCR beta was carried out in blood CD8+ and CD4+ T cells. Recently defined diagnostic criteria classed the Susac syndrome patients as definite or probable. Negative isolation was used for CD8+ and CD4+ T cells, and FACS enrichment was applied to TEMRA cells. The receptor was derived from a human donor with Susac syndrome. The chain employs TRBV5-1 and TRBJ1-2; D remains ambiguous. The specimen sequenced was CD4+ T cells from PBMCs. CDR3 protein: CASSSLPGINGYTF. The DNA of the CDR3 is TGCGCCAGCAGCTCGTTACCGGGGATCAATGGCTACACCTTC.